Listed below are T cell receptor delta chains from one sample, sequenced in a study of γδ T cells in repeated Plasmodium falciparum infection. TCRdb re-called clones from the multiplex PCR reads via CATT. The data contain 70,000 to 95,000 delta-chain clones, 1.4% of them singletons. Sequenced sample: gamma-delta T cells from blood. Receptors originate from a pool of human donors (malaria-infected and uninfected, not separated). The CDR3 runs from the conserved cysteine through the conserved F or W. A D gene is named only where the DNA matches it firmly. Only some rows state a clone size, as once, few, many or a class for expanded clones.

D: TRDD3; J: TRDJ1; size: -; V: TRDV1; CDR3: CALGAILRGGYVYDKLIF; DNA: TGTGCTCTTGGGGCTATACTACGGGGGGGATACGTTTACGATAAACTCATCTTT
D: TRDD3; J: TRDJ2; size: many; V: TRDV1; CDR3: CALGELWPQPSTGGCPAQLFF; DNA: TGTGCTCTTGGGGAACTATGGCCCCAACCCAGTACTGGGGGATGTCCAGCACAACTCTTCTTT
D: TRDD3; J: TRDJ1; size: many; V: TRDV2; CDR3: CACDTLLGDTVDKLIF; DNA: TGTGCCTGTGACACCCTCCTGGGGGATACGGTCGATAAACTCATCTTT
D: TRDD3; J: TRDJ1; size: many; V: TRDV1; CDR3: CALGELALPKYWGIFEYTDKLIF; DNA: TGTGCTCTTGGGGAACTAGCTTTACCGAAGTACTGGGGGATCTTCGAGTACACCGATAAACTCATCTTT
D: TRDD3; J: TRDJ3; size: medium-sized; V: TRDV2; CDR3: CACDTYPGGYANWDTRQMFF; DNA: TGTGCCTGTGACACCTATCCTGGGGGATACGCAAACTGGGACACCCGACAGATGTTTTTC
D: TRDD3; J: TRDJ1; size: many; V: TRDV1; CDR3: CALGEFQRGPSEKNWGIPSNSKLIF; DNA: TGTGCTCTTGGGGAGTTCCAGAGGGGGCCTTCCGAAAAAAACTGGGGGATACCTTCCAACAGTAAACTCATCTTT
D: -; J: TRDJ1; size: many; V: TRDV1; CDR3: CALGVVRAILYGTWVDTDKLIF; DNA: TGTGCTCTTGGGGTTGTCCGGGCTATTCTCTATGGAACCTGGGTGGACACCGATAAACTCATCTTT
D: TRDD3; J: TRDJ1; size: many; V: TRDV1; CDR3: CALGEPRLGGGGYLTDKLIF; DNA: TGTGCTCTTGGGGAACCCCGGCTAGGGGGTGGGGGATATCTCACGGATAAACTCATCTTT
D: TRDD3; J: TRDJ1; size: many; V: TRDV1; CDR3: CALGEWGTNRGILTDKLIF; DNA: TGTGCTCTTGGGGAATGGGGTACGAACCGGGGGATACTGACCGATAAACTCATCTTT
D: -; J: TRDJ1; size: many; V: TRDV1; CDR3: CALPRPTVLGGTDKLIF; DNA: TGTGCTCTTCCCCGTCCTACGGTACTGGGAGGCACCGATAAACTCATCTTT
D: -; J: TRDJ1; size: many; V: TRDV1; CDR3: CALGELLYPLYTDKLIF; DNA: TGTGCTCTTGGGGAACTTTTATACCCCTTGTACACCGATAAACTCATCTTT
D: -; J: TRDJ3; size: many; V: TRDV2; CDR3: CACDTAGELWDTRQMFF; DNA: TGTGCCTGTGACACCGCTGGGGAACTTTGGGACACCCGACAGATGTTTTTC
D: -; J: TRDJ1; size: many; V: TRDV2; CDR3: CACDTVPSYGDGSRDTDKLIF; DNA: TGTGCCTGTGACACCGTTCCCTCCTACGGGGATGGGAGCCGGGACACCGATAAACTCATCTTT
D: TRDD3; J: TRDJ1; size: many; V: TRDV2; CDR3: CACDLLGDNTDKLIF; DNA: TGTGCCTGTGATCTTCTGGGGGATAACACCGATAAACTCATCTTT
D: TRDD3; J: TRDJ3; size: -; V: TRDV2; CDR3: CACDTVGGGYVAWDTRQMFF; DNA: TGTGCCTGTGACACCGTAGGTGGGGGATATGTGGCCTGGGACACCCGACAGATGTTTTTC
D: TRDD3; J: TRDJ1; size: many; V: TRDV2; CDR3: CACDLLGGALTDKLIF; DNA: TGTGCCTGTGACCTGCTGGGGGGAGCCCTCACCGATAAACTCATCTTT
D: TRDD3; J: TRDJ1; size: many; V: TRDV1; CDR3: CALGDRPPVLGTNVGHTDKLIF; DNA: TGTGCTCTTGGGGACCGTCCCCCTGTACTGGGGACGAATGTCGGCCACACCGATAAACTCATCTTT
D: TRDD3; J: TRDJ1; size: many; V: TRDV2; CDR3: CACDTVQFISKLGDSHGYTDKLIF; DNA: TGTGCCTGTGACACCGTTCAGTTTATCTCTAAACTGGGGGACAGCCACGGATACACCGATAAACTCATCTTT
D: TRDD3; J: TRDJ2; size: many; V: TRDV1; CDR3: CALGELGWGPPLTAQLFF; DNA: TGTGCTCTTGGGGAACTTGGCTGGGGGCCACCTTTGACAGCACAACTCTTCTTT
D: -; J: TRDJ3; size: many; V: TRDV2; CDR3: CACDTPDSGESSWDTRQMFF; DNA: TGTGCCTGTGACACCCCTGATAGTGGGGAGAGCTCCTGGGACACCCGACAGATGTTTTTC
D: -; J: TRDJ1; size: many; V: TRDV1; CDR3: CALGPSWALRPLGTNTDKLIF; DNA: TGTGCTCTTGGGCCCTCCTGGGCCCTACGGCCCCTGGGGACCAACACCGATAAACTCATCTTT
D: -; J: TRDJ1; size: many; V: TRDV1; CDR3: CALGELPYRDADTDKLIF; DNA: TGTGCTCTTGGGGAACTCCCGTATAGGGATGCGGACACCGATAAACTCATCTTT
D: TRDD3; J: TRDJ1; size: many; V: TRDV3; CDR3: CALLSLSTGDTLGADKLIF; DNA: TGTGCCTTACTTTCCCTTTCTACTGGGGATACTCTGGGGGCCGATAAACTCATCTTT
D: TRDD3; J: TRDJ3; size: large; V: TRDV2; CDR3: CACDTGGFGSSWDTRQMFF; DNA: TGTGCCTGTGACACTGGGGGATTCGGGAGCTCCTGGGACACCCGACAGATGTTTTTC
D: TRDD3; J: TRDJ1; size: many; V: TRDV1; CDR3: CALGEHPPFDRYWGIGVELIF; DNA: TGTGCTCTTGGGGAACACCCCCCCTTCGACCGGTACTGGGGGATCGGGGTAGAACTCATCTTT
D: -; J: TRDJ1; size: medium-sized; V: TRDV1; CDR3: CALGEGRPLPTNTDKLIF; DNA: TGTGCTCTTGGGGAAGGGAGACCGCTTCCGACCAACACCGATAAACTCATCTTT
D: -; J: TRDJ1; size: many; V: TRDV3; CDR3: CAFRRDYTDKLIF; DNA: TGTGCCTTTCGCCGCGACTACACCGATAAACTCATCTTT
D: -; J: TRDJ1; size: few; V: TRDV1; CDR3: CALGLSLRHTDKLIF; DNA: TGTGCTCTTGGGTTGAGCCTTCGACACACCGATAAACTCATCTTT
D: TRDD3; J: TRDJ1; size: many; V: TRDV1; CDR3: CALGESLWGIPGGSTDKLIF; DNA: TGTGCTCTTGGGGAAAGTCTCTGGGGGATACCGGGAGGGTCGACCGATAAACTCATCTTT
D: TRDD3; J: TRDJ1; size: many; V: TRDV1; CDR3: CALGELYLTPTGGYANDKLIF; DNA: TGTGCTCTTGGGGAACTCTACCTAACACCCACTGGGGGATACGCGAACGATAAACTCATCTTT
D: TRDD3; J: TRDJ1; size: many; V: TRDV2; CDR3: CACDTVELGDTWGITDKLIF; DNA: TGTGCCTGTGACACGGTCGAACTGGGGGATACGTGGGGGATCACCGATAAACTCATCTTT
D: -; J: TRDJ1; size: medium-sized; V: TRDV2; CDR3: CACAALGFSGDGDKLIF; DNA: TGTGCCTGTGCGGCCCTCGGCTTCTCCGGGGATGGGGATAAACTCATCTTT
D: TRDD3; J: TRDJ1; size: many; V: TRDV2; CDR3: CACDPVLGDTLGVDEYTDKLIF; DNA: TGTGCCTGTGACCCTGTACTGGGGGATACCCTCGGAGTTGATGAGTACACCGATAAACTCATCTTT
D: TRDD3; J: TRDJ1; size: many; V: TRDV2; CDR3: CACDALPTGGYSYTDKLIF; DNA: TGTGCCTGTGACGCGCTCCCAACTGGGGGATACTCCTACACCGATAAACTCATCTTT
D: TRDD3; J: TRDJ3; size: many; V: TRDV2; CDR3: CACDTVLGDTSSWDTRQMFF; DNA: TGTGCCTGTGACACCGTACTGGGGGATACATCCTCCTGGGACACCCGACAGATGTTTTTC
D: TRDD3; J: TRDJ1; size: many; V: TRAV29/DV5; CDR3: CAASPSTGGSMYTDKLIF; DNA: TGTGCAGCAAGCCCCAGTACTGGGGGATCCATGTACACCGATAAACTCATCTTT
D: TRDD3; J: TRDJ1; size: many; V: TRDV1; CDR3: CALGEQAFNWLLGDTTNKLIF; DNA: TGTGCTCTTGGGGAACAGGCTTTCAATTGGCTGCTGGGGGATACAACCAATAAACTCATCTTT
D: TRDD2; J: TRDJ2; size: many; V: TRDV1; CDR3: CALGFLPTGAAQLFF; DNA: TGTGCTCTTGGATTCCTTCCTACGGGCGCAGCACAACTCTTCTTT
D: -; J: TRDJ1; size: many; V: TRDV1; CDR3: CALMVLGYSDKLIF; DNA: TGTGCTCTTATGGTGCTGGGGTATTCCGATAAACTCATCTTT
D: TRDD3; J: TRDJ3; size: -; V: TRDV2; CDR3: CACDSTGGYPNPSSSLDTRQMFF; DNA: TGTGCCTGTGACAGTACTGGGGGATACCCGAACCCGTCCTCCTCCTTGGACACCCGACAGATGTTTTTC
D: TRDD3; J: TRDJ3; size: many; V: TRDV1; CDR3: CALGDGQVPPTYWGTSSWDTRQMFF; DNA: TGTGCTCTTGGGGATGGGCAGGTCCCTCCTACGTACTGGGGGACCAGCTCCTGGGACACCCGACAGATGTTTTTC